The text below deals with one TCR beta chain. Its antigen is not known. All donors participated as healthy donors of bone marrow. V lost 9 bases and J 0 bases, leaving 21 bases between the germline ends. CDR3 length: 16 residues. Per germline, CDR1 MNHNY and CDR2 SVGAGI (reference sequence). The PCR contained 60 Vbeta and 13 Jbeta primers. TCRdb's table, derived via immunoSEQ multiplex PCR, lists solely in-frame clones and lacks some. The repertoire consists of 150,000 to 170,000 clones, with approximately 74% occurring once and the leading ten covering approximately 2.8%. The sample originates from a study of cytomegalovirus exposure and HLA in healthy donors. Findings of the study overall: Some TCR beta chains (roughly 150 of them) were listed as cytomegalovirus-associated. Most of the TCR beta V segments (in an earlier analysis) were productive either about 90% or about 30% of the time.

The sequence derives from a man between 18 and 35 years old in good health and CMV-seronegative. Sequencing used PBMCs. The rearrangement links TRBV6-6 to TRBJ2-7; TRBD2 is a possible D gene (7 bases). CDR3 bases: TGTGCCAGTAAGGGAGGAAGGGGGGGGTACTCCTACGAGCAGTACTTC. It yields the protein CASKGGRGGYSYEQYF.